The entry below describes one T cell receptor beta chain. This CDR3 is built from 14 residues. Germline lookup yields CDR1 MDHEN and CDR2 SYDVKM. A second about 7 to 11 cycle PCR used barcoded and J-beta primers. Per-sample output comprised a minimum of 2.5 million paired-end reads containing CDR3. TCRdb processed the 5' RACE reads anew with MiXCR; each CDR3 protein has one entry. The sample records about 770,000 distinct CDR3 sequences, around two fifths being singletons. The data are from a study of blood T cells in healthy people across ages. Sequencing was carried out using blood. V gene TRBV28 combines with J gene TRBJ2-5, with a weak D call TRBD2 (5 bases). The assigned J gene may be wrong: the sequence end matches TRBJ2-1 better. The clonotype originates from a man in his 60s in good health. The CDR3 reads CASSLLSGQETQFF. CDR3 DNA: TGTGCCAGCAGTTTACTCAGCGGCCAAGAGACCCAGTTCTTC.